Listed below are T cell receptor beta chains from one sample, sequenced in a study of blood T cell repertoires in COVID-19. Repertoires were generated with immunoSEQ multiplex PCR, while TCRdb's copy carries only in-frame clones and drops some. The table has roughly 90,000 clones, approximately 85% seen once. Material for sequencing was peripheral blood. The origin of the receptors is a human donor in a cohort sampled during active COVID-19. CDR3s include the opening cysteine and the closing phenylalanine or tryptophan. A D gene is named only where the DNA matches it firmly. Clone size is stated in some rows and not others, as once, few, many or a class when expanded.

cdr3_aa: CASSPAGRSGELFF
cdr3_nt: TGTGCCAGCTCCCCCGCGGGAAGAAGCGGGGAGCTGTTTTTT
clone_size: .
d_call: .
j_call: TRBJ2-2
v_call: TRBV18

cdr3_aa: CASSIHRGLERGYTF
cdr3_nt: TGCGCCAGCAGCATTCACAGGGGGCTAGAACGTGGCTACACCTTC
clone_size: .
d_call: TRBD1
j_call: TRBJ1-2
v_call: TRBV4-3

cdr3_aa: CASSPWAENTEAFF
cdr3_nt: TGTGCCAGCAGCCCGTGGGCAGAGAACACTGAAGCTTTCTTT
clone_size: .
d_call: .
j_call: TRBJ1-1
v_call: TRBV5-8

cdr3_aa: CASSPGTANYGYTF
cdr3_nt: TGCGCCAGCAGCCCCGGGACAGCTAACTATGGCTACACCTTC
clone_size: once
d_call: TRBD1
j_call: TRBJ1-2
v_call: TRBV5-1

cdr3_aa: CSVEDTKGQGNTIYF
cdr3_nt: TGCAGCGTTGAAGATACGAAGGGACAGGGGAACACCATATATTTT
clone_size: .
d_call: TRBD1
j_call: TRBJ1-3
v_call: TRBV29-1

cdr3_aa: CASSPGETQYF
cdr3_nt: TGCGCCAGCAGCCCCGGGGAGACCCAGTACTTC
clone_size: .
d_call: .
j_call: TRBJ2-5
v_call: TRBV5-1

cdr3_aa: CASSYSASPTDTQYF
cdr3_nt: TGTGCCAGCAGTTACTCTGCGAGTCCCACAGATACGCAGTATTTT
clone_size: .
d_call: .
j_call: TRBJ2-3
v_call: TRBV6-5

cdr3_aa: CASSLGLDPDTQYF
cdr3_nt: TGTGCCAGCAGCTTGGGACTAGATCCAGATACGCAGTATTTT
clone_size: .
d_call: TRBD2
j_call: TRBJ2-3
v_call: TRBV7-2

cdr3_aa: CASSASRGGEQYF
cdr3_nt: TGTGCCAGCAGTGCCTCTCGAGGTGGCGAGCAGTACTTC
clone_size: .
d_call: .
j_call: TRBJ2-7
v_call: TRBV6-4

cdr3_aa: CAWTSGPVGYTF
cdr3_nt: TGTGCCTGGACGTCAGGGCCGGTCGGCTACACCTTC
clone_size: .
d_call: .
j_call: TRBJ1-2
v_call: TRBV30

cdr3_aa: CASSVTGGEAGELFF
cdr3_nt: TGTGCCAGCAGCGTAACGGGAGGTGAGGCCGGGGAGCTGTTTTTT
clone_size: .
d_call: TRBD2
j_call: TRBJ2-2
v_call: TRBV9

cdr3_aa: CASSSFGPSVAVADTQYF
cdr3_nt: TGTGCCAGCAGTTCGTTCGGGCCCTCGGTAGCGGTAGCAGATACGCAGTATTTT
clone_size: .
d_call: .
j_call: TRBJ2-3
v_call: TRBV28

cdr3_aa: CASSRINLGAGANNEQFF
cdr3_nt: TGTGCCAGCAGTCGAATAAACCTGGGAGCGGGGGCCAACAATGAGCAGTTCTTC
clone_size: .
d_call: TRBD2
j_call: TRBJ2-1
v_call: TRBV27

cdr3_aa: CASSSAGTGPGSPLHF
cdr3_nt: TGTGCCAGCAGCTCAGCCGGGACAGGCCCTGGATCACCCCTCCACTTT
clone_size: .
d_call: TRBD1
j_call: TRBJ1-6
v_call: TRBV7-2

cdr3_aa: CASARAAGNYEQYF
cdr3_nt: TGCGCCAGCGCCCGGGCAGCAGGGAACTACGAGCAGTACTTC
clone_size: .
d_call: .
j_call: TRBJ2-7
v_call: TRBV4-1

cdr3_aa: CASSIGTASSYEQYF
cdr3_nt: TGTGCCAGCAGCATTGGGACAGCATCATCCTACGAGCAGTACTTC
clone_size: once
d_call: TRBD1
j_call: TRBJ2-7
v_call: TRBV7-9

cdr3_aa: CASSGGHLNGGWGEQFF
cdr3_nt: TGCGCCAGCAGCGGAGGACACCTTAATGGGGGGTGGGGTGAGCAGTTCTTC
clone_size: .
d_call: .
j_call: TRBJ2-1
v_call: TRBV5-1

cdr3_aa: CASSLASGRGAYEQYF
cdr3_nt: TGTGCCAGCAGCTTGGCGAGCGGCAGGGGAGCGTACGAGCAGTACTTC
clone_size: .
d_call: .
j_call: TRBJ2-7
v_call: TRBV5-6

cdr3_aa: CASSVGEGTTDTQYF
cdr3_nt: TGTGCCAGCAGCGTAGGGGAGGGGACCACAGATACGCAGTATTTT
clone_size: .
d_call: TRBD2
j_call: TRBJ2-3
v_call: TRBV9

cdr3_aa: CASSKMGAGQETQYF
cdr3_nt: TGTGCCAGCAGCAAAATGGGGGCCGGGCAAGAGACCCAGTACTTC
clone_size: .
d_call: .
j_call: TRBJ2-5
v_call: TRBV21-1

cdr3_aa: CASSPPGGEQFF
cdr3_nt: TGTGCCAGCAGCCCCCCAGGGGGTGAGCAGTTCTTC
clone_size: .
d_call: TRBD1
j_call: TRBJ2-1
v_call: TRBV7-3

cdr3_aa: CASSLSRGTSDTQYF
cdr3_nt: TGTGCCAGCAGCTTATCCAGGGGAACCTCAGATACGCAGTATTTT
clone_size: .
d_call: .
j_call: TRBJ2-3
v_call: TRBV11-2

cdr3_aa: CASSLTGVGGLGYTF
cdr3_nt: TGCGCCAGCAGCTTGACAGGGGTGGGCGGCCTTGGCTACACCTTC
clone_size: .
d_call: TRBD1
j_call: TRBJ1-2
v_call: TRBV5-1

cdr3_aa: CAWSVFRGGYTF
cdr3_nt: TGTGCCTGGAGTGTTTTCAGGGGAGGCTACACCTTC
clone_size: .
d_call: .
j_call: TRBJ1-2
v_call: TRBV30

cdr3_aa: CASSLGGARIYAAFF
cdr3_nt: TGTGCCAGCAGCTTAGGTGGAGCAAGGATTTACGCAGCTTTCTTT
clone_size: .
d_call: .
j_call: TRBJ1-1
v_call: TRBV11-2

cdr3_aa: CASSRRGADTDTQYF
cdr3_nt: TGTGCCAGCAGCCGCCGGGGGGCCGACACAGATACGCAGTATTTT
clone_size: .
d_call: .
j_call: TRBJ2-3
v_call: TRBV6-2/TRBV6-3

cdr3_aa: CAGSRATRYEQYF
cdr3_nt: TGTGCCGGTTCCAGGGCCACCCGCTACGAGCAGTACTTC
clone_size: .
d_call: .
j_call: TRBJ2-7
v_call: TRBV2

cdr3_aa: CASSSDLGSSYNEQFF
cdr3_nt: TGTGCCAGCAGCTCCGACTTGGGGAGCTCCTACAATGAGCAGTTCTTC
clone_size: .
d_call: .
j_call: TRBJ2-1
v_call: TRBV7-9

cdr3_aa: CASSTTRAREFASYGYTF
cdr3_nt: TGTGCCAGTAGTACCACGAGGGCAAGGGAGTTTGCGTCTTATGGCTACACCTTC
clone_size: .
d_call: .
j_call: TRBJ1-2
v_call: TRBV19

cdr3_aa: CSVGWGRAETQYF
cdr3_nt: TGCAGCGTTGGTTGGGGGCGAGCAGAGACCCAGTACTTC
clone_size: .
d_call: .
j_call: TRBJ2-5
v_call: TRBV29-1

cdr3_aa: CASSPFPTGSSTDTQYF
cdr3_nt: TGTGCCAGCTCACCATTCCCCACAGGCTCTAGCACAGATACGCAGTATTTT
clone_size: .
d_call: .
j_call: TRBJ2-3
v_call: TRBV18